This TCR beta chain was obtained from a study of control samples from healthy donors and cancer patients. TCRdb keeps only in-frame clones here, not all; method: immunoSEQ multiplex PCR. Of tens of thousands of clones listed, approximately 90% were seen once; the top ten hold 22%. The CDR3 consists of 12 residues. V was clipped by 1 base and J by 8 bases, with 9 bases between them. The germline CDR1 and CDR2 sequences are LGHDT and YNNKEL (reference sequence). This chain connects TRBV3-1 (or the pseudogene TRBV3-2) to TRBJ2-7, with D perhaps matching TRBD1 (5 bases). The sequence was obtained from a woman aged 40 to 50 with head and neck cancer. The sequenced sample was PBMCs. The CDR3 DNA is TGTGCCAGCAGCCAAGGACAGTTCCAGCAGTACTTC. This encodes CASSQGQFQQYF.